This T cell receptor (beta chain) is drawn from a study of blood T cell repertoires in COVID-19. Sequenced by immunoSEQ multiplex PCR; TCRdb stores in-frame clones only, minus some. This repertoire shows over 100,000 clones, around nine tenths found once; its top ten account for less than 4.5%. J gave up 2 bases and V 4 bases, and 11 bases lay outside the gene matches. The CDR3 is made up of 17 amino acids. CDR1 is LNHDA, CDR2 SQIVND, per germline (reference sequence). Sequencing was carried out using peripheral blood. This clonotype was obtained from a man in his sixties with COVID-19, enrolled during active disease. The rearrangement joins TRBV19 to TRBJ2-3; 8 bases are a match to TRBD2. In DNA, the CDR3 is TGTGCCAGTAGTACCCCCTCAGCGGGGGAAATCACAGATACGCAGTATTTT. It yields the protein CASSTPSAGEITDTQYF.